The next 31 T cell receptor beta chains were all read from a single sample in a study of lymphopenia after photon versus proton radiotherapy (dated by TCRdb to about 2019). Library method: the immunoSEQ multiplex PCR assay. TCRdb took this table from immuneACCESS and kept in-frame rearrangements with V and J called. Such tables lack part of the clones; where checked against another copy, unresolved V genes explain under half of the gap, and the rest is unexplained. The sample table records around 24,000 clones; 75% to 90% of these occur just once. About 5.2% of the sample goes to the ten largest clones. The starting material was peripheral blood, obtained from a patient treated with photon-based radiotherapy. The receptors come from a man aged 25-45 years with gastric cancer.

The chain joins TRBV19 to TRBJ2-5; 10 nucleotides match TRBD2. V dropped 2 bases and J dropped 3; count of bases not matched to a gene: 6. Germline V gene sequence: CDR1 LNHDA, CDR2 SQIVND (reference sequence). The CDR3 covers 16 residues. Written as DNA, the CDR3 is TGTGCCAGTAGTATAAATAGCGGGGGGCCGGAAGAGACCCAGTACTTC. This translates into CASSINSGGPEETQYF.

The chain links TRBV14 to TRBJ1-6, with D maybe TRBD1 (6 bases). This CDR3 has 15 amino acids. V lost 5 bases to trimming and J lost 8 bases, with 16 bases between them. In germline, CDR1 is SGHDN, CDR2 FVKESK. The DNA of the CDR3 is TGTGCCAGCAGCGAGGGGGTGGGGGCCGATTCACCCCTCCACTTT. This sequence encodes CASSEGVGADSPLHF.

V and J are TRBV11-3 and TRBJ2-1; 10 bases match TRBD2. From germline, CDR1 is SGHNT and CDR2 YENEEA. CDR3 size: 17 residues. The junction had 12 bases not matched to a gene; V was cut back by 2 bases and J by 8 bases. CDR3 protein: CASSLNWTSGHGDEQFF. The DNA of the CDR3 is TGTGCCAGCAGCTTAAATTGGACTAGCGGTCACGGGGATGAGCAGTTCTTC.

The V and J genes are TRBV2 and TRBJ1-3, with unresolved D. With 7 bases removed from V and 4 bases from J, the gap between germline ends came to 5 bases. The CDR3 is 11 residues long. Germline lookup yields CDR1 SNHLY and CDR2 FYNNEI. The CDR3 nucleotides are TGTGCCAGCAAGATGGGAAACACCATATATTTT. Translation: CASKMGNTIYF.

As DNA, the CDR3 is TGTGCCAGTCACCCGTACGGGGTCTATGGCTACACCTTC. Residues: CASHPYGVYGYTF. The chain recombines TRBV6-1 with TRBJ1-2; D remains unclear. The CDR3 runs 13 residues. Germline V gene sequence: CDR1 MNHNS, CDR2 SASEGT. V gave up 9 bases and J gave up 4 bases, with 15 bases separating them.

The chain is built from TRBV6-6 and TRBJ1-4, with 8 nucleotides matching TRBD1. The CDR3 covers 14 residues. The V segment lost 6 bases and the J segment 3 bases; nucleotides outside the gene matches: 3. Germline CDR1 reads MNHNY; CDR2 reads SVGAGI (reference sequence). CDR3 in amino acids: CASRLQGANEKLFF. CDR3 DNA sequence: TGTGCCAGCAGATTACAGGGGGCTAATGAAAAACTGTTTTTT.

This clone appeared once. The chain has TRBV11-2 and TRBJ2-5; weak D call: TRBD1 (6 bases). CDR3 length: 17 residues. Trimming shortened V by 4 bases and J by 2 bases, and 20 bases separated the two germline ends. Germline V CDR1 and CDR2: SGHAT, FQNNGV. CDR3 region: CASSSLSLQGGQETQYF. CDR3 nucleotides: TGTGCCAGCAGCTCCCTTTCCTTACAGGGCGGACAAGAGACCCAGTACTTC.

This rearrangement joins TRBV5-1 to TRBJ2-3; 11 bases agree with TRBD2. J lost 4 bases, V lost 3 bases, and 7 bases had no gene match. Germline V gives CDR1 SGHRS, CDR2 YFSETQ. This CDR3 is 16 amino acids long. CDR3 region: CASSSLAGGEPDTQYF. The CDR3 DNA sequence: TGCGCCAGCAGCTCCCTAGCGGGGGGTGAACCAGATACGCAGTATTTT. Full variable domain (rest looked up from reference TRBV5-1 and TRBJ2-3): KAGVTQTPRYLIKTRGQQVTLSCSPISGHRSVSWYQQTPGQGLQFLFEYFSETQRNKGNFPGRFSGRQFSNSRSEMNVSTLELGDSALYLCASSSLAGGEPDTQYFGPGTRLTVL.

The rearrangement uses TRBV6-6 and TRBJ1-4, with 8 bases fitting TRBD1. With V trimmed by 5 bases and J by 0 bases, 5 bases remained unmatched. The V gene's germline CDR1 is MNHNY and CDR2 SVGAGI (reference sequence). The CDR3 is 16 residues long. Here the CDR3 reads CASSHEQGATNEKLFF. In DNA, the CDR3 is TGTGCCAGCAGTCACGAACAGGGGGCAACTAATGAAAAACTGTTTTTT.

The CDR3 protein is CASSESADTQYF. CDR3 nucleotides: TGTGCCAGCAGTGAAAGTGCAGATACGCAGTATTTT. The chain employs TRBV6-1 and TRBJ2-3; unclear D gene. Germline-derived CDR1 and CDR2 are MNHNS and SASEGT. The CDR3 runs 12 residues. Between the trimmed V and J ends, which lost 2 bases and 4 bases, there was a span of 4 bases.

V is TRBV28 and J is TRBJ2-7, with D perhaps matching TRBD1 or TRBD2 (5 bases each). Germline CDR1 is MDHEN and CDR2 is SYDVKM. V was shortened by 5 bases and J by 7 bases, with 18 bases between the two germline ends. The length of the CDR3 is 14 residues. CDR3 region: CASSRNRDPLEQYF. The CDR3 region has the DNA TGTGCCAGCAGTAGAAACCGGGACCCCTTAGAGCAGTACTTC.

The chain uses TRBV7-9 and TRBJ2-2, with 10 bases matching TRBD1. Germline-derived CDR1 and CDR2 are SEHNR and FQNEAQ (reference sequence). This CDR3 is 15 amino acids long. Trimming cost V 1 base and J 4 bases; bases outside gene matches: 0. For the CDR3, the DNA is TGTGCCAGCAGCTTAGGGGACAGGGGCACCGGGGAGCTGTTTTTT. This translates into CASSLGDRGTGELFF.

The J gene is TRBJ2-3, the V gene TRBV28; D is ambiguous. Germline CDR1 MDHEN, CDR2 SYDVKM. The ends were cut back, 3 bases at V and 0 bases at J, with 7 bases in the middle. This CDR3 is 14 amino acids long. The CDR3 region is CASSFPPSTDTQYF. CDR3 DNA sequence: TGTGCCAGCAGTTTCCCCCCAAGCACAGATACGCAGTATTTT.

The chain employs TRBV2 and TRBJ1-1; D not certain. V was clipped by 3 bases and J by 8 bases, with 7 bases between them. The CDR3 loop spans 11 amino acids. Germline V gives CDR1 SNHLY, CDR2 FYNNEI. CDR3 sequence (DNA): TGTGCCAGCAGTGACCACTTAGAAGCTTTCTTT. Translation: CASSDHLEAFF.

This chain uses TRBV14 with TRBJ2-5, with D perhaps matching TRBD1 (5 bases). V lost 2 bases and J 1 base, leaving 11 bases between the germline ends. CDR3 size: 15 residues. Germline assignment: CDR1 SGHDN and CDR2 FVKESK. The CDR3 nucleotides read TGTGCCAGCAGCCAAAGGGGCAGCCGCCAAGAGACCCAGTACTTC. It yields the protein CASSQRGSRQETQYF.

This chain joins TRBV11-2 and TRBJ2-2; tentatively, D is TRBD1 (6 bases). Deletions cut 4 bases from V and 8 bases from J, with 17 bases between. The CDR3 extends over 15 amino acids. Looked up from germline, CDR1 is SGHAT and CDR2 is FQNNGV. CDR3: CASSSGTPVTGELFF. CDR3 nucleotides: TGTGCCAGCAGCTCAGGGACACCCGTTACGGGGGAGCTGTTTTTT.

The J gene is TRBJ2-3, the V gene TRBV27, with TRBD1 identical over 10 bases. Germline trimming cut 0 bases from V and 6 bases from J; bases unmatched to any gene: 9. There are 17 residues in the CDR3. Germline loops: CDR1 MNHEY, CDR2 SMNVEV (reference sequence). The CDR3 is CASSLSFEGQGFDTQYF. CDR3 bases: TGTGCCAGCAGTTTATCCTTTGAGGGACAGGGGTTTGATACGCAGTATTTT.

This sequence joins TRBV5-1 and TRBJ1-1, with D possibly being TRBD1 (5 bases). The CDR3 consists of 14 residues. Germline V lookup: CDR1 SGHRS, CDR2 YFSETQ. The ends were cut back, 0 bases at V and 5 bases at J, with 11 bases in the middle. This CDR3 reads CASSLEGPGTEAFF. DNA of the CDR3: TGCGCCAGCAGCTTGGAGGGACCGGGGACTGAAGCTTTCTTT.

The chain links TRBV27 to TRBJ2-5; D unclear. The length of the CDR3 is 13 residues. Germline CDR1 MNHEY, CDR2 SMNVEV (reference sequence). Deletions cut 5 bases from V and 5 bases from J, with 12 bases between. CDR3 bases: TGTGCCAGCAGTCCACGCCTTGGGGAGACCCAGTACTTC. It yields the protein CASSPRLGETQYF.

This clone has more than one count but fewer than ten. The rearrangement links TRBV9 to TRBJ1-2; a possible D gene is TRBD1 (5 bases). The ends were cut back, 4 bases at V and 7 bases at J, with 11 bases in the middle. Germline assignment: CDR1 SGDLS and CDR2 YYNGEE. The CDR3 is 12 amino acids. The CDR3 loop is CASSPRDGGYTF. The CDR3 DNA reads TGTGCCAGCAGCCCCCGGGACGGTGGCTACACCTTC.

CDR3 loop: CASSQEGGTEAFF. The CDR3 DNA is TGCGCCAGCAGCCAAGAGGGCGGTACTGAAGCTTTCTTT. The J gene is TRBJ1-1, the V gene TRBV4-3; D is uncertain. The CDR3 is 13 amino acids. Looked up from germline, CDR1 is LGHNA and CDR2 is YSLEER. The V gene lost 0 bases and the J gene lost 5 bases, with 7 bases spanning the gap.

This clone has more than one count but fewer than ten. The rearrangement joins TRBV6-5 to TRBJ2-7, with 7 bases that match TRBD1. J was trimmed by 6 bases and V by 0 bases; bases with no gene match: 8. Germline-derived CDR1 and CDR2 are MNHEY and SVGAGI. There are 15 residues in the CDR3. The CDR3 bases are TGTGCCAGCAGTTACTCGAGGCAGGGGGATTTCGAGCAGTACTTC. This gives the protein CASSYSRQGDFEQYF.

This chain joins TRBV27 and TRBJ2-3, with TRBD2 identical over 11 bases. The length of the CDR3 is 18 residues. J lost 1 base, V lost 8 bases, and 14 bases had no gene match. Germline CDR1 MNHEY, CDR2 SMNVEV (reference sequence). The CDR3 DNA reads as TGTGCCAGCGCCCTTGGTACGACTAGCGGGGCGGGCACAGATACGCAGTATTTT. Protein product: CASALGTTSGAGTDTQYF.

This rearrangement joins TRBV4-1 to TRBJ2-1; perhaps TRBD1 as D (5 bases). The CDR3 length is 14 residues. Germline CDR1 and CDR2: MGHRA and YSYEKL. The ends were cut back, 0 bases at V and 15 bases at J, with 18 bases in the middle. CDR3: CASSQEGAGTVRFF. The CDR3 DNA follows: TGCGCCAGCAGCCAAGAAGGGGCTGGTACGGTAAGGTTCTTC.

The chain employs TRBV5-1 and TRBJ2-3, with a possible D match to TRBD1 (7 bases). V was trimmed by 1 base and J by 5 bases, leaving 14 bases between them. Germline lookup yields CDR1 SGHRS and CDR2 YFSETQ. The CDR3 has 15 amino acids. DNA of the CDR3: TGCGCCAGCAGCTTGAGGGGGCGGGAAAGAGATACGCAGTATTTT. Translating gives CASSLRGRERDTQYF.

The chain employs TRBV19 and TRBJ1-4; D gene unclear. This CDR3 comprises 12 residues. Germline CDR1 and CDR2: LNHDA and SQIVND (reference sequence). Trimming cost V 3 bases and J 10 bases, with 9 bases left between them. The CDR3 sequence is CASSISPGKLFF. CDR3 in DNA: TGTGCCAGTAGTATCAGTCCGGGAAAACTGTTTTTT.

The chain recombines TRBV10-2 with TRBJ2-1; 13 bases match TRBD2. Trimming at V came to 8 bases and at J to 7 bases, leaving 11 bases not matched to a gene. The CDR3 has 16 amino acids. Germline V gene data show CDR1 as WSHSY and CDR2 as SAAADI. This chain's CDR3 is CASAPPGTSGINEQFF. The DNA of the CDR3 is TGCGCCAGCGCGCCGCCCGGGACTAGCGGGATTAATGAGCAGTTCTTC.

V is TRBV2 and J is TRBJ2-7; D possibly corresponds to TRBD2 (6 bases). The CDR3 contains 13 residues. Looked up from germline, CDR1 is SNHLY and CDR2 is FYNNEI. V was pared by 6 bases and J by 3 bases, with 12 bases between. CDR3 region: CASSSAGGYEQYF. The CDR3 DNA is TGTGCCAGCAGCTCAGCGGGTGGCTACGAGCAGTACTTC. Full variable domain (outside the CDR3, taken from reference TRBV2 and TRBJ2-7): EPEVTQTPSHQVTQMGQEVILRCVPISNHLYFYWYRQILGQKVEFLVSFYNNEISEKSEIFDDQFSVERPDGSNFTLKIRSTKLEDSAMYFCASSSAGGYEQYFGPGTRLTVT.

The J gene is TRBJ1-1, the V gene TRBV7-3, with a weak D call TRBD1 (5 bases). The V gene's germline CDR1 is SGHTA and CDR2 FQGTGA. Trimming left V 2 bases short and J 2 bases short, with 9 bases between. The length of the CDR3 is 14 residues. CDR3 DNA sequence: TGTGCCAGCAGCTTATCCGACAGCAACACTGAAGCTTTCTTT. It encodes CASSLSDSNTEAFF.

This clone was detected once. The rearrangement links TRBV5-1 to TRBJ2-1; D perhaps matches TRBD2 (6 bases). V was cut by 0 bases and J by 4 bases, with 11 bases left in between. Germline V gene data show CDR1 as SGHRS and CDR2 as YFSETQ. This CDR3 has 15 amino acids. The CDR3 here is CASSLVQGGYNEQFF. The CDR3 region has the DNA TGCGCCAGCAGCTTGGTCCAGGGAGGTTACAATGAGCAGTTCTTC.

The chain joins TRBV10-1 to TRBJ2-7; TRBD2 agrees at 10 bases. The junction had 14 bases not matched to a gene; V was cut back by 3 bases and J by 6 bases. CDR3 size: 17 residues. Germline V gene sequence: CDR1 WNHNN, CDR2 SYGVQD (reference sequence). CDR3 residues: CASSEEGGAGGPGEQYF. The DNA for the CDR3 is TGCGCCAGCAGTGAAGAAGGTGGAGCGGGGGGGCCGGGCGAGCAGTACTTC.